This TCR beta chain was sequenced for a study of T cells in localized non-small cell lung cancer (dated by TCRdb to 2020 to 2021). At the level of the whole study: T cell repertoires of about 230 early-stage NSCLC patients were analyzed, with tumors being compared against uninvolved tumor-adjacent lungs. The cohort comprised a few hundred treatment-naïve NSCLC patients with resected, localized lung tumors. NSCLC patients had a mean age of roughly 64 years, and more than 120 were male and about a hundred female. Beyond this particular receptor, the publication reports: Because multi-region tumor sequencing was not performed, intratumor heterogeneity could not be ruled out. Uninvolved tumor-adjacent lung showed the highest T cell clonality, higher than tumor, which suggests more focused antigenic responses in the uninvolved tumor-adjacent lung. Higher T cell density in blood was associated with longer overall survival, whereas higher clonality in adjacent lung was associated with shorter survival. A median of about 53 of the top 100 tumor clones were detected in paired uninvolved adjacent lung, and some 28 of these tumor clones were also found among the top 100 clones of the paired uninvolved adjacent lung. Because the study design was exploratory, TCR variables were selected using unadjusted p-values without false-discovery rate correction.

From its cysteine to its phenylalanine, the CDR3 spans 16 amino acids. Only CDR3 DNA is held: 48 bases, read in frame from base 1. Ends trimmed: V by 1 base, J by 3 bases; bases unmatched to a gene: 4. CDR1 LNHNV and CDR2 YYDKDF were looked up in the germline V gene (reference sequence). Uninvolved adjacent lung was obtained at least 2 cm from the tumor margin, and the absence of atypia was confirmed by two independent pathologists. At diagnosis, tumor, uninvolved tumor-adjacent lung and peripheral blood were collected and then preserved as a mix of FFPE and fresh-frozen material. This clone was found a few times. Its antigen is still unknown. Per-nucleotide qualities are absent, and no much larger clonotype sits a single base away. TCR beta CDR3 regions were sequenced from DNA using the immunoSEQ Assay. Under the source paper's analysis protocol: To compute T cell density, TCR beta template counts were normalized to usable DNA, which was estimated by amplifying housekeeping genes. Richness was estimated using the preseqR package, with extrapolation to 400,000 templates for PBMC samples and to 120,000 templates for tissue samples. Clonality was calculated as one minus Pielou's evenness. Differential abundance testing on productive amino-acid clonotypes, with a minimum total count of 5 and an alpha of 0.1, was used to identify tissue-enriched TCRs. Repertoire overlap between compartments was quantified with the Jaccard Index and Morisita Overlap Index. GLIPH clustered TCR beta CDR3s with public tetramer-defined viral CDR3s; viral motifs required at least three viral sequences plus V-gene enrichment. In TCRdb, the immuneACCESS table is reduced to in-frame sequences with V and J assigned. These tables do not hold every clone; where another copy was compared, an unresolved V gene accounts for under half, and the others remain unexplained. V and J calls and clone size are given by that table; D and trimming were obtained from the DNA. Present in this sample are a few thousand clones, 25% to 30% of which were seen just once. The leading ten clones occupy about a fifth of the sample.

The chain is made from TRBV15 and TRBJ2-3; TRBD2 lines up with 10 middle nucleotides. This specimen was normal lung tissue next to the tumor, taken before any cancer treatment. The source is a male donor older than 55 with stage II lung adenocarcinoma. The nucleotide sequence reads TGTGCCACCAGCAGAGGTAGTAGCGGGGGGACAGATACGCAGTATTTT. The encoded protein is CATSRGSSGGTDTQYF.